One and the same sample provided the 10 T cell receptor beta chains below, sequenced in a study of PD-1 blockade in mismatch repair-deficient tumors. Only in-frame clones appear in the TCRdb table, and some are missing; sequencing was by immunoSEQ multiplex PCR. This sample yields some 120,000 clones, of which roughly 90% are seen a single time; about 12% belongs to the top ten. Source: peripheral blood, taken roughly 70 weeks after starting pembrolizumab. These receptors were taken from an adult with mismatch repair-deficient cancer.

The chain carries TRBV3-1 (or the pseudogene TRBV3-2) and TRBJ2-7; D unclear. The CDR3 length is 9 residues. Trimming took off 9 bases at V and 2 bases at J, with 2 bases between the two ends. Per the germline V gene, CDR1 is LGHDT and CDR2 is YNNKEL (reference sequence). The CDR3 reads CASTYEQYF. CDR3 nucleotides: TGTGCCAGTACCTACGAGCAGTACTTC.

V and J are TRBV19 and TRBJ2-6, with a possible D match to TRBD2 (7 bases). Germline CDR1 is LNHDA and CDR2 is SQIVND (reference sequence). V was trimmed by 3 bases and J by 4 bases, leaving 25 bases between them. CDR3 size: 20 residues. CDR3: CASSIRLWGAGTKGANVLTF. In DNA, the CDR3 is TGTGCCAGTAGTATCCGCCTGTGGGGGGCAGGGACTAAGGGGGCCAACGTCCTGACTTTC.

This clone was recorded only once. The CDR3 here is CASSSTRVGWPNNEQFF. In DNA form, the CDR3 reads TGTGCCAGCAGTTCCACCAGAGTGGGTTGGCCGAACAATGAGCAGTTCTTC. This chain joins TRBV27 and TRBJ2-1; D is unclear. Germline V lookup: CDR1 MNHEY, CDR2 SMNVEV (reference sequence). The CDR3 spans 17 residues. The V gene lost 4 bases and the J gene lost 5 bases, with 21 bases spanning the gap.

V gene TRBV4-1 combines with J gene TRBJ1-5; perhaps TRBD1 as D (6 bases). Germline assignment: CDR1 MGHRA and CDR2 YSYEKL. The CDR3 has 14 amino acids. Trimming pared 4 bases from V and 6 bases from J, leaving 13 bases between. CDR3 bases: TGCGCCAGCAGCCTAATACAGGGATTTCAGCCCCAGCATTTT. Protein product: CASSLIQGFQPQHF.

The rearrangement links TRBV4-3 to TRBJ2-1; the match to TRBD2 covers 8 bases. The V gene end was trimmed by 0 bases and the J gene end by 3 bases; junction bases not matched to a gene: 4. The CDR3 runs to 16 residues. Germline V gene sequence: CDR1 LGHNA, CDR2 YSLEER. DNA for the CDR3: TGCGCCAGCAGCCAAGAACTAGCGGAAGTCTACAATGAGCAGTTCTTC. The encoded protein is CASSQELAEVYNEQFF.

In this sample, this clone turned up once. V and J are TRBV19 and TRBJ1-1; 7 bases match TRBD1. CDR3 length: 13 amino acids. The V gene's germline CDR1 is LNHDA and CDR2 SQIVND (reference sequence). Losses at the gene ends were 4 bases for V and 4 bases for J; bases not matched to a gene: 3. CDR3 loop: CASSKGAATEAFF. The CDR3, as DNA: TGTGCCAGTAGTAAGGGGGCGGCCACTGAAGCTTTCTTT.

The chain has TRBV4-3 and TRBJ2-1; D is unresolved. This CDR3 comprises 15 residues. Looked up from germline, CDR1 is LGHNA and CDR2 is YSLEER. Between the trimmed V and J ends, which lost 0 bases and 0 bases, there was a span of 6 bases. The CDR3 reads CASSQEESSYNEQFF. The CDR3 coding sequence is TGCGCCAGCAGCCAAGAGGAGAGCTCCTACAATGAGCAGTTCTTC.

The chain couples TRBV4-1 to TRBJ2-3; 7 bases are a match to TRBD2. V was clipped by 3 bases and J by 2 bases; unmatched bases: 2. This CDR3 has 14 amino acids. CDR1 is MGHRA, CDR2 YSYEKL, per germline. This chain's CDR3 is CASSQGGVTDTQYF. The CDR3 region has the DNA TGCGCCAGCAGCCAGGGGGGGGTCACAGATACGCAGTATTTT.

The chain couples TRBV9 to TRBJ2-7; 8 bases match TRBD2. Germline V CDR1 and CDR2: SGDLS, YYNGEE. The CDR3 length is 15 residues. The trim removed 1 base at V and 2 bases at J, leaving 5 bases unmatched. The CDR3 protein is CASSVSAGGTYEQYF. In DNA, the CDR3 is TGTGCCAGCAGCGTAAGTGCGGGAGGTACCTACGAGCAGTACTTC.

The chain is built from TRBV7-9 and TRBJ2-5; D assignment may be TRBD1 or TRBD2 (6 bases each). The germline V gene has CDR1 SEHNR and CDR2 FQNEAQ (reference sequence). The V end lost 5 bases, the J end lost 5 bases, and 18 bases lay between the germline ends. This CDR3 is 15 amino acids long. CDR3: CASSPTWGAFETQYF. CDR3 DNA sequence: TGTGCCAGCAGCCCTACCTGGGGGGCGTTTGAGACCCAGTACTTC.